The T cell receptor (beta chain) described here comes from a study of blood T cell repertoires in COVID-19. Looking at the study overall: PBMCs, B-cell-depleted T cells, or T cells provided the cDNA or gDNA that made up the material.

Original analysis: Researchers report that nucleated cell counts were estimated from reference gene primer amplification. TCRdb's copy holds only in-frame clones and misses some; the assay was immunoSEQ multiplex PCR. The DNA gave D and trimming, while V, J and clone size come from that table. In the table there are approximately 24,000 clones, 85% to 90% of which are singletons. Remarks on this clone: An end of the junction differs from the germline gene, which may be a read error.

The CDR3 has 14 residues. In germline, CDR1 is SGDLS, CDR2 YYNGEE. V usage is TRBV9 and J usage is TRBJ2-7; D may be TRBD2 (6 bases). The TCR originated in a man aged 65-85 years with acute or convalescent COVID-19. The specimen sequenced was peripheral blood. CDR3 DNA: TGTGCCAGCAACGTAGCCGGGAGCCAGGACGAGCAGTACTTC. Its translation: CASNVAGSQDEQYF.